Included here is one TCR beta chain sequence, with context. The entry originates in a study of blood T cell repertoires in COVID-19. Across the study: Acute-phase and convalescent COVID-19 samples originated in the United States, Italy and Spain. The analysed material was cDNA or gDNA that came from T cells, B-cell-depleted T cells, or PBMCs.

Germline V gene sequence: CDR1 SGHAT, CDR2 FQNNGV. The CDR3 consists of 14 residues. Trimming cost V 0 bases and J 1 base, with 5 bases left between them. Original processing notes: The authors estimated nucleated cell counts from reference gene primer amplification. Data came from immunoSEQ multiplex PCR; TCRdb stores just in-frame clones and leaves some out. V, J and clone size are taken as reported in that table, and D and trimming were inferred from the DNA itself. The repertoire consists of around 80,000 clones, with about 87% occurring once and the leading ten covering about 8.5%. The chain uses TRBV11-2 and TRBJ2-3; the D is unclear. The sequence was collected from an elderly man with active or convalescent COVID-19. The material sequenced was peripheral blood. CDR3 region: CASSLDHRTDTQYF. The CDR3 DNA is TGTGCCAGCAGCTTAGATCATCGCACAGATACGCAGTATTTT. Looking up the rest from reference TRBV11-2 and TRBJ2-3 gives the full variable domain: EAGVAQSPRYKIIEKRQSVAFWCNPISGHATLYWYQQILGQGPKLLIQFQNNGVVDDSQLPKDRFSAERLKGVDSTLKIQPAKLEDSAVYLCASSLDHRTDTQYFGPGTRLTVL.